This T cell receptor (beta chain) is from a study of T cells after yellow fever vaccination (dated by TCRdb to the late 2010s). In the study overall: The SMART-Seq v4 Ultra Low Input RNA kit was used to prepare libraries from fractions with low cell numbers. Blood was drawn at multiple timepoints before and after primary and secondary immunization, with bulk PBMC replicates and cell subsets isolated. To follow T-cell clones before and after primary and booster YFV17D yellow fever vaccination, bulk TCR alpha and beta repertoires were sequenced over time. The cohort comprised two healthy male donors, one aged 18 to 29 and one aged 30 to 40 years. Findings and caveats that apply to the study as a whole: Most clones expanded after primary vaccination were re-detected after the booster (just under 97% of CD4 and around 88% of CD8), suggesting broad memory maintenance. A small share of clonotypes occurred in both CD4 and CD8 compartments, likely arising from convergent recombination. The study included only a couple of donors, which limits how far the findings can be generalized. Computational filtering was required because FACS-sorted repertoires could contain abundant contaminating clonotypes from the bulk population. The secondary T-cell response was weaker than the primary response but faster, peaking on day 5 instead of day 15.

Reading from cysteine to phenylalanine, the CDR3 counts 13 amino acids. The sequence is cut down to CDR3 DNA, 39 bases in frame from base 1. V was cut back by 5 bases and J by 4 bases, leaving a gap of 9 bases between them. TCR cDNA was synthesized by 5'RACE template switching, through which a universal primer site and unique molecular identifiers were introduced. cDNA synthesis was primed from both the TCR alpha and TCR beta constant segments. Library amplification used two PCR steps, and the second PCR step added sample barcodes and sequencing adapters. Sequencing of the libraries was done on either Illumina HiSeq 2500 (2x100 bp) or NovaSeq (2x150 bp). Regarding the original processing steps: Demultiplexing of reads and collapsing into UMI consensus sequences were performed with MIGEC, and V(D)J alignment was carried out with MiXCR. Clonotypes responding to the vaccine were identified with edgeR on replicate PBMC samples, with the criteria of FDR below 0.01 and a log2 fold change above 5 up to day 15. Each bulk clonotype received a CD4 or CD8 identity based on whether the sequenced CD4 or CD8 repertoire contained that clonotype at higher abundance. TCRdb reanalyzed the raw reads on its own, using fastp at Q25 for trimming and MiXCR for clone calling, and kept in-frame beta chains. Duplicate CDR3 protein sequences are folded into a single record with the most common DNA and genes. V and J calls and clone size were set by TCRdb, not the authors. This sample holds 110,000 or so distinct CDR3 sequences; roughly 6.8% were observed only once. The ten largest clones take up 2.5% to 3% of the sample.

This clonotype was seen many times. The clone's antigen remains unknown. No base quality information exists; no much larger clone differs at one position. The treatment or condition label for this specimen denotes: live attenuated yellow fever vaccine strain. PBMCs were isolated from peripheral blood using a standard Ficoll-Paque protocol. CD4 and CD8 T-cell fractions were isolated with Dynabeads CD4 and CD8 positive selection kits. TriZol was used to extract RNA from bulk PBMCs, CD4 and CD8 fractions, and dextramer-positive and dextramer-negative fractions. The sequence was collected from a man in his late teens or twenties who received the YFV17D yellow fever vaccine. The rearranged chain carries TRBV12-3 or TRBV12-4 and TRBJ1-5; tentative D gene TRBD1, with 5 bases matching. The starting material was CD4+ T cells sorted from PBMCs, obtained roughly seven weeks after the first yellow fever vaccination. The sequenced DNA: TGTGCCAGCAGTCTACAGGAGAATCAGCCCCAGCATTTT. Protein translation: CASSLQENQPQHF.